The 21 T cell receptor beta chains in this list originate from one sample, sequenced in a study of somatic mutations in cytotoxic T cells in rheumatoid arthritis. Assay: immunoSEQ multiplex PCR; the TCRdb copy retains only in-frame clones and omits some. The sample includes approximately 5,800 clones, roughly 80% of them seen just once. Material: CD8+ T cells sorted from blood. Every receptor here comes from an adult with rheumatoid arthritis.

DNA for the CDR3: TGCGCCAGCAGCACCGCGCCCGGGGCCCTCTCTGGGGCCAACGTCCTGACTTTC. Residues: CASSTAPGALSGANVLTF. The V gene is TRBV5-1, the J gene TRBJ2-6, with D perhaps assigned TRBD1 or TRBD2 (5 bases each). The germline V and J ends were trimmed by 4 bases and 0 bases, with 17 bases remaining between them. The CDR3 contains 18 residues. Looked up from germline, CDR1 is SGHRS and CDR2 is YFSETQ.

The chain uses TRBV6-1 and TRBJ1-2, with TRBD1 identical over 10 bases. Germline trimming cut 6 bases from V and 5 bases from J; bases unmatched to any gene: 6. The CDR3 loop spans 14 amino acids. The germline CDR1 and CDR2 sequences are MNHNS and SASEGT. The DNA for the CDR3 is TGTGCCAGCAGGCGACAGGGGGCGGGGTATGGCTACACCTTC. Its protein is CASRRQGAGYGYTF.

This chain joins TRBV4-1 and TRBJ2-1; 13 bases map to TRBD2. The CDR3 runs to 19 residues. CDR1 is MGHRA, CDR2 YSYEKL, per germline. The trim removed 3 bases at V and 7 bases at J, leaving 15 bases unmatched. CDR3 protein: CASSQDPLLAGGPKNEQFF. DNA for the CDR3: TGCGCCAGCAGCCAGGACCCCCTACTAGCGGGAGGGCCTAAAAATGAGCAGTTCTTC.

The chain has TRBV6-4 and TRBJ2-1; 10 nucleotides align to TRBD2. J was trimmed by 6 bases and V by 0 bases; bases with no gene match: 5. This CDR3 is 16 amino acids long. CDR1 and CDR2 (germline): MRHNA, SNTAGT. The CDR3 sequence is CASSDSASSGGNEQFF. The CDR3 nucleotides are TGTGCCAGCAGTGACTCGGCGTCTAGCGGGGGCAATGAGCAGTTCTTC.

The chain uses TRBV6-6 and TRBJ1-5; possible D gene TRBD1, 5 bases. The CDR3 sequence is 15 residues long. V lost 4 bases and J lost 4, with 14 bases in between. The germline V gene has CDR1 MNHNY and CDR2 SVGAGI (reference sequence). This CDR3 is CASSFGHLPNQPQHF. In DNA, the CDR3 is TGTGCCAGCAGTTTCGGACACCTGCCGAATCAGCCCCAGCATTTT.

The chain couples TRBV28 to TRBJ1-3; D remains ambiguous. V lost 6 bases, J lost 0 bases, and 12 bases lay in between. The germline CDR1 and CDR2 sequences are MDHEN and SYDVKM. The CDR3 is 15 residues long. The CDR3 reads CASSARGGSGNTIYF. The CDR3, as DNA: TGTGCCAGCAGCGCCCGGGGAGGCTCTGGAAACACCATATATTTT.

This clone occurred a few times. The chain has TRBV2 and TRBJ2-4, with 7 bases identical to TRBD2. The CDR3 has 17 residues. Germline lookup yields CDR1 SNHLY and CDR2 FYNNEI. J lost 3 bases, V lost 3 bases, and 11 bases had no gene match. CDR3 residues: CASSDSPIAGIKNIQYF. CDR3 coding DNA: TGTGCCAGCAGTGATTCCCCAATAGCGGGTATCAAAAACATTCAGTACTTC.

The chain recombines TRBV11-2 with TRBJ2-1; 9 bases line up with TRBD1. J was trimmed by 0 bases and V by 3 bases; bases with no gene match: 3. The CDR3 runs 16 residues. CDR1 and CDR2 (germline): SGHAT, FQNNGV. CDR3 protein: CASSLGTGSSYNEQFF. CDR3 in DNA: TGTGCCAGCAGCTTGGGGACAGGGAGCTCCTACAATGAGCAGTTCTTC.

This clone came up a few times. This sequence joins TRBV29-1 and TRBJ1-5; D remains ambiguous. Trimming removed 4 bases from V and 3 bases from J, with 10 bases in between. CDR1 and CDR2 from the germline V gene are SQVTM and ANQGSEA. CDR3 length equals 13 residues. CDR3 protein: CSVGEGINQPQHF. The CDR3 DNA sequence: TGCAGCGTTGGGGAAGGGATCAATCAGCCCCAGCATTTT. The complete variable domain, with remaining parts taken from reference TRBV29-1 and TRBJ1-5, reads SAVISQKPSRDICQRGTSLTIQCQVDSQVTMMFWYRQQPGQSLTLIATANQGSEATYESGFVIDKFPISRPNLTFSTLTVSNMSPEDSSIYLCSVGEGINQPQHFGDGTRLSIL.

V usage is TRBV14 and J usage is TRBJ2-7; TRBD2 is a possible D gene (6 bases). Per germline, CDR1 SGHDN and CDR2 FVKESK. V dropped 4 bases and J dropped 3 bases, with 13 bases sitting between them. CDR3 length: 14 amino acids. CDR3 in DNA: TGTGCCAGCAGCCGCGCGGGGACTCTCTACGAGCAGTACTTC. Amino acid sequence: CASSRAGTLYEQYF.

V gene TRBV19 combines with J gene TRBJ2-1; unclear D gene. The CDR3 is 15 residues long. V gave up 5 bases and J gave up 2 bases, with 13 bases separating them. In germline, CDR1 is LNHDA, CDR2 SQIVND (reference sequence). The CDR3 protein is CASSLPETAYNEQFF. CDR3 sequence (DNA): TGTGCCAGTAGTCTACCGGAGACTGCCTACAATGAGCAGTTCTTC.

The V and J genes are TRBV19 and TRBJ1-5, with D unresolved. CDR1 is LNHDA, CDR2 SQIVND, per germline (reference sequence). The CDR3 loop spans 14 amino acids. Trimming removed 5 bases at V and 0 bases at J, with 8 bases between. DNA of the CDR3: TGTGCCAGTAGTCTAAGATATAGCAATCAGCCCCAGCATTTT. Its translation is CASSLRYSNQPQHF.

The chain joins TRBV5-1 to TRBJ1-1, with D hard to call. Deletions cut 7 bases from V and 6 bases from J, with 13 bases between. Germline-derived CDR1 and CDR2 are SGHRS and YFSETQ. This CDR3 spans 12 amino acids. The CDR3 reads CASFGVGPEAFF. CDR3 coding DNA: TGCGCCAGCTTTGGGGTCGGTCCTGAAGCTTTCTTT. The full variable domain, in which reference TRBV5-1 and TRBJ1-1 provide the parts outside the CDR3, is KAGVTQTPRYLIKTRGQQVTLSCSPISGHRSVSWYQQTPGQGLQFLFEYFSETQRNKGNFPGRFSGRQFSNSRSEMNVSTLELGDSALYLCASFGVGPEAFFGQGTRLTVV.

V usage is TRBV5-1 and J usage is TRBJ2-7; D not certain. V lost 0 bases to trimming and J lost 1 base, with 5 bases between them. CDR3 size: 13 residues. Germline V CDR1 and CDR2: SGHRS, YFSETQ. For the CDR3, the DNA is TGCGCCAGCAGCTTGGCTGGGTCCTACGAGCAGTACTTC. Its protein product is CASSLAGSYEQYF.

The chain carries TRBV7-9 and TRBJ2-1; TRBD2 might be the D (6 bases). Germline assignment: CDR1 SEHNR and CDR2 FQNEAQ (reference sequence). The CDR3 is made up of 16 amino acids. V lost 4 bases and J 0 bases, leaving 13 bases between the germline ends. CDR3 in amino acids: CASSWASASSYNEQFF. The CDR3 nucleotides read TGTGCCAGCAGCTGGGCTAGCGCGAGCTCCTACAATGAGCAGTTCTTC.

CDR3 residues: CASSGGSLRYTEAFF. The CDR3, as DNA: TGTGCCAGCAGTGGGGGCAGCCTGCGATACACTGAAGCTTTCTTT. The chain has TRBV2 and TRBJ1-1; D is perhaps TRBD1 (5 bases). V gave up 4 bases and J gave up 3 bases, with 15 bases separating them. The CDR3 totals 15 residues. Per germline, CDR1 SNHLY and CDR2 FYNNEI.

The rearrangement joins TRBV4-2 to TRBJ2-3; D gene unclear. Germline CDR1 is LGHNA and CDR2 is YNFKEQ. The CDR3 is made up of 15 amino acids. Trimming pared 0 bases from V and 0 bases from J, leaving 7 bases between. In DNA form, the CDR3 reads TGTGCCAGCAGCCAAGATCCGGGCAGCACAGATACGCAGTATTTT. This codes for CASSQDPGSTDTQYF.

The V gene is TRBV28, the J gene TRBJ1-3, with a tentative D call TRBD1 (5 bases). With 7 bases removed from V and 0 bases from J, the gap between germline ends came to 13 bases. From germline, CDR1 is MDHEN and CDR2 SYDVKM. The length of the CDR3 is 15 residues. The CDR3 nucleotides read TGTGCCAGCATTGGGGCAGGGACCTCTGGAAACACCATATATTTT. This encodes CASIGAGTSGNTIYF.

This rearrangement joins TRBV7-9 to TRBJ2-2; D is perhaps TRBD1 or TRBD2 (5 bases each). Trimming removed 1 base at V and 1 base at J, with 16 bases between. The CDR3 is 18 amino acids. In germline, CDR1 is SEHNR, CDR2 FQNEAQ (reference sequence). As DNA, the CDR3 is TGTGCCAGCAGCTTAGAGTTCGGTCGGGACCTGAACACCGGGGAGCTGTTTTTT. Translating gives CASSLEFGRDLNTGELFF.

CDR3 protein: CASSLARATEAFF. In DNA, the CDR3 is TGTGCCAGCAGTTTGGCGAGGGCCACTGAAGCTTTCTTT. The chain uses TRBV27 and TRBJ1-1; D gene ambiguous. Trimming shortened V by 3 bases and J by 4 bases, and 9 bases separated the two germline ends. The CDR3 totals 13 residues. CDR1 and CDR2 (germline): MNHEY, SMNVEV (reference sequence).

This clone was detected once. This rearrangement joins TRBV9 to TRBJ1-1, with unresolved D. The CDR3 sequence is 14 residues long. The ends were cut back, 0 bases at V and 5 bases at J, with 11 bases in the middle. Germline loops: CDR1 SGDLS, CDR2 YYNGEE. CDR3 loop: CASSVAFASTEAFF. The CDR3 nucleotides read TGTGCCAGCAGCGTAGCGTTCGCAAGTACTGAAGCTTTCTTT. The entire variable domain, with the rest obtained from reference TRBV9 and TRBJ1-1, is as follows: DSGVTQTPKHLITATGQRVTLRCSPRSGDLSVYWYQQSLDQGLQFLIQYYNGEERAKGNILERFSAQQFPDLHSELNLSSLELGDSALYFCASSVAFASTEAFFGQGTRLTVV.